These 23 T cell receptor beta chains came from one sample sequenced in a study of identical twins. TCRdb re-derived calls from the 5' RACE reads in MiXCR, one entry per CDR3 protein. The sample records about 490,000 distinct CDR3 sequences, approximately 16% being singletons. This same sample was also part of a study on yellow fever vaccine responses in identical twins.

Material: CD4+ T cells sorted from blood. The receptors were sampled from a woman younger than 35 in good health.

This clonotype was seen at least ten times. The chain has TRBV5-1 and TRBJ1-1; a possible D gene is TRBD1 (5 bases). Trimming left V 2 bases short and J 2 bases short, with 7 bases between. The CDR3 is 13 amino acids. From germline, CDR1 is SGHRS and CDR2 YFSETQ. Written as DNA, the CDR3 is TGCGCCAGCAGCTTCGACAGCAACACTGAAGCTTTCTTT. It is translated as CASSFDSNTEAFF.

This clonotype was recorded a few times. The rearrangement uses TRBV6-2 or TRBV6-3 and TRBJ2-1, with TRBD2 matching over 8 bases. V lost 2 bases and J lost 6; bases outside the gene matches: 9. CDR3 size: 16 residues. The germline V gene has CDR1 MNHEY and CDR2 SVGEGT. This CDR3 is CASSYGRGLVSNEQFF. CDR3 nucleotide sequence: TGTGCCAGCAGTTACGGTAGGGGACTAGTCAGCAATGAGCAGTTCTTC.

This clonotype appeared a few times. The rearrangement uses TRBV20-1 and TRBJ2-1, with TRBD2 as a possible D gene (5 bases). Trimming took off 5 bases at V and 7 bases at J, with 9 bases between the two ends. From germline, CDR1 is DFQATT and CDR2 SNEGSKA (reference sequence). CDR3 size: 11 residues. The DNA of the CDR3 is TGCAGTGCTTCAACTAGGAATGAGCAGTTCTTC. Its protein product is CSASTRNEQFF.

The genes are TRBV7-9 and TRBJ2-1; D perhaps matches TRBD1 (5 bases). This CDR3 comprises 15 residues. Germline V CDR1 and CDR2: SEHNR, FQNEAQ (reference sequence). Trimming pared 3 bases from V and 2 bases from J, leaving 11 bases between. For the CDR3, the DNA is TGTGCCAGCAGCTTCCCAGGGCAGGCCTACAATGAGCAGTTCTTC. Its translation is CASSFPGQAYNEQFF.

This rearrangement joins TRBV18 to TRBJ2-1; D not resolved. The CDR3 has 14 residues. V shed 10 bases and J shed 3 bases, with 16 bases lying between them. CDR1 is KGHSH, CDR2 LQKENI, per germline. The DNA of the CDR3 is TGTGCCACCGTGGAGAACCTGGACTACAATGAGCAGTTCTTC. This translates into CATVENLDYNEQFF.

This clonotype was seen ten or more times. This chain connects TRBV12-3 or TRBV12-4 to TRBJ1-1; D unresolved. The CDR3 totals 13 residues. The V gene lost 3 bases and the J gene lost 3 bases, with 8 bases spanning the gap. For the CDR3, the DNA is TGTGCCAGCAGTTTTTTTGCTGACACTGAAGCTTTCTTT. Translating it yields CASSFFADTEAFF.

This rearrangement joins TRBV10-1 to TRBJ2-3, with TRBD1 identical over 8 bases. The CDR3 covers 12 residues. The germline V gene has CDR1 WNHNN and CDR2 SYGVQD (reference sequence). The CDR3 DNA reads TGCGCAAGGGACAGGAATACAGATACGCAGTATTTT. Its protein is CARDRNTDTQYF.

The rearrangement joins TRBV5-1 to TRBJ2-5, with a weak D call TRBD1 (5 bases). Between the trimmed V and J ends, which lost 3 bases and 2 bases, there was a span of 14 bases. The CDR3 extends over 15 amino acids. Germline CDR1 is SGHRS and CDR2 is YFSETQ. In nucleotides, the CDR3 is TGCGCCAGCAGCTCTTCTCTACAGGTACAAGAGACCCAGTACTTC. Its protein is CASSSSLQVQETQYF.

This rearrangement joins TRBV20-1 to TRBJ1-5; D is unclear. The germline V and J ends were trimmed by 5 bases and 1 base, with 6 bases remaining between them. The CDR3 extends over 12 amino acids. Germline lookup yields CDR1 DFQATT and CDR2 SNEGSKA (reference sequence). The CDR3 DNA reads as TGCAGTGCTGGGATGAGCAATCAGCCCCAGCATTTT. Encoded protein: CSAGMSNQPQHF.

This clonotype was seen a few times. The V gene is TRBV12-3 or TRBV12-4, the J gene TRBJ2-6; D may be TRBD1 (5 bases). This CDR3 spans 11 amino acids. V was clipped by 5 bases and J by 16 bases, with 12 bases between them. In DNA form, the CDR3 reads TGTGCCAGCAGTCCCCGGACACATCTGACTTTC. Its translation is CASSPRTHLTF.

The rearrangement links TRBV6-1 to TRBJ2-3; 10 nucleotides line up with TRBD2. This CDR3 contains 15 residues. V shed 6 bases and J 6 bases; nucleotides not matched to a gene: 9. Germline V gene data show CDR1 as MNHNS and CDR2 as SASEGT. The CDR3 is CASSLQRGGKDTQYF. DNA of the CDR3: TGTGCCAGCAGCCTACAGCGGGGGGGCAAGGATACGCAGTATTTT.

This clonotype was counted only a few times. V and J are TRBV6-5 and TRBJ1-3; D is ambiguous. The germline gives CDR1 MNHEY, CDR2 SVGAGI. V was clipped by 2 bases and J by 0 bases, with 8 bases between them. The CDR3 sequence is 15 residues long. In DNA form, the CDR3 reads TGTGCCAGCAGTTACGAAGCGATCTCTGGAAACACCATATATTTT. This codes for CASSYEAISGNTIYF.

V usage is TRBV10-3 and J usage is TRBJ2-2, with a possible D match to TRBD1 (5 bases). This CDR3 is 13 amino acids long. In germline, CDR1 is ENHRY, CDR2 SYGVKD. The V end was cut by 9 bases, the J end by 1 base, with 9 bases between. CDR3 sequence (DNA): TGTGCCATATACCAGGGGAACACCGGGGAGCTGTTTTTT. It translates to CAIYQGNTGELFF.

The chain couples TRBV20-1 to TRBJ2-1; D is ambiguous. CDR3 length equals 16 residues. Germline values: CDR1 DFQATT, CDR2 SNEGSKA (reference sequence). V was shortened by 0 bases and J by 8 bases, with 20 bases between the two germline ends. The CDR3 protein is CSARDPGPLGIHEQFF. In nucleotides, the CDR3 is TGCAGTGCTAGAGATCCTGGTCCCTTAGGGATCCATGAGCAGTTCTTC.

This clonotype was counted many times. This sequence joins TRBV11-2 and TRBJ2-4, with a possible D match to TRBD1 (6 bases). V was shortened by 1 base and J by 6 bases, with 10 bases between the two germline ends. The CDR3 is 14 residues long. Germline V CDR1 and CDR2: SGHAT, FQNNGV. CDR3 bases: TGTGCCAGCAGCTTAGCAGGGGTGGTAAACATTCAGTACTTC. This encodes CASSLAGVVNIQYF.

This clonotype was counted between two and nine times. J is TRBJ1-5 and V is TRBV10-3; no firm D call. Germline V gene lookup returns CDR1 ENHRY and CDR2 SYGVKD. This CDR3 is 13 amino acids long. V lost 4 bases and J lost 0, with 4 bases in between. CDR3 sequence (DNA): TGTGCCATCAGTGGGCTTAGCAATCAGCCCCAGCATTTT. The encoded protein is CAISGLSNQPQHF.

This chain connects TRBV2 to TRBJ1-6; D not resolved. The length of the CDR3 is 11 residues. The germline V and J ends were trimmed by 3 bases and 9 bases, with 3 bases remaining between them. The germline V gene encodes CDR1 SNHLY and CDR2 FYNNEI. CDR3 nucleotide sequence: TGTGCCAGCAGTGATGGTTCACCCCTCCACTTT. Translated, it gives CASSDGSPLHF.

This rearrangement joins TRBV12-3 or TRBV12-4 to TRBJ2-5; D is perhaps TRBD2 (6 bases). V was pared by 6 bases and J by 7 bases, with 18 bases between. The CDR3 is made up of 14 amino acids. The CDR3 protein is CASRSGTRGGTQYF. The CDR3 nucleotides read TGTGCCAGCAGATCCGGGACTCGCGGTGGGACCCAGTACTTC.

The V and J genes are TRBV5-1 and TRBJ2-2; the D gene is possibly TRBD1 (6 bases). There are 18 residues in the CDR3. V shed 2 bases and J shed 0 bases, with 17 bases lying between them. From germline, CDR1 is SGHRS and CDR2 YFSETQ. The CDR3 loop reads CASSFGLFWDTNTGELFF. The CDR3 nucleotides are TGCGCCAGCAGCTTCGGTCTCTTCTGGGACACGAACACCGGGGAGCTGTTTTTT.

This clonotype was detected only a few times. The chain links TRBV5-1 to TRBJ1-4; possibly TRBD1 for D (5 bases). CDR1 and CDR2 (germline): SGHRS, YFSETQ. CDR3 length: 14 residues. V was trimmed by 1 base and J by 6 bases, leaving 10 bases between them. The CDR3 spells CASSLTRDHEKLFF. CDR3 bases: TGCGCCAGCAGCTTGACCAGGGACCATGAAAAACTGTTTTTT.

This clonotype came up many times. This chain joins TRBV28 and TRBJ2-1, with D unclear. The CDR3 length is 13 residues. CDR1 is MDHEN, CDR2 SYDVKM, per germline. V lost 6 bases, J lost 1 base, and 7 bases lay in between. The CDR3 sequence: CASRRTSYNEQFF. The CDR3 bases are TGTGCCAGCAGACGCACGTCCTACAATGAGCAGTTCTTC. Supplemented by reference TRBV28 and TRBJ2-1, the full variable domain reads DVKVTQSSRYLVKRTGEKVFLECVQDMDHENMFWYRQDPGLGLRLIYFSYDVKMKEKGDIPEGYSVSREKKERFSLILESASTNQTSMYLCASRRTSYNEQFFGPGTRLTVL.

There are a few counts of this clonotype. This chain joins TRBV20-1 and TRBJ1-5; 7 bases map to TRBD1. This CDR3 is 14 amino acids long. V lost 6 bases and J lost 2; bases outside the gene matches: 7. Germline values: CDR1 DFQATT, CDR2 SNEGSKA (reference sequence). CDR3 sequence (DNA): TGCAGTGCCCCAGGCGACAGGGGCAATCAGCCCCAGCATTTT. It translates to CSAPGDRGNQPQHF.

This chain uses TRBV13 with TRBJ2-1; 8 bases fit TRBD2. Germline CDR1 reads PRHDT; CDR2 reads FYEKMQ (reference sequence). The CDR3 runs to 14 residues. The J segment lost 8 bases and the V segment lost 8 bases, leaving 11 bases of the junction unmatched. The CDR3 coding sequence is TGTGCCAGCTTCCCGGGACTAGTGAGGCATGAGCAGTTCTTC. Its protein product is CASFPGLVRHEQFF.